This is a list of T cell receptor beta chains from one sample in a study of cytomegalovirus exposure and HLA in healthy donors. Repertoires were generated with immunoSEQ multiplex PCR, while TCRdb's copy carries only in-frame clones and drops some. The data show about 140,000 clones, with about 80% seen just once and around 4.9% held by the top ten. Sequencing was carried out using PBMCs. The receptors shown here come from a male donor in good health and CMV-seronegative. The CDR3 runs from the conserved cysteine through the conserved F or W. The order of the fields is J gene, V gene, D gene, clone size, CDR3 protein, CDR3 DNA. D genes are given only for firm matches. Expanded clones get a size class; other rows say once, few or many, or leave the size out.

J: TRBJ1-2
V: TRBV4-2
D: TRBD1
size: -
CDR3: CASSQDFAGTGERSYTF
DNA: TGTGCCAGCAGCCAAGACTTTGCCGGGACAGGGGAGAGAAGCTACACCTTC

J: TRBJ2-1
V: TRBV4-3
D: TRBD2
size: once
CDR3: CASSQGTSGGGRAGEQFF
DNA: TGCGCCAGCAGCCAAGGGACTAGCGGGGGCGGACGCGCTGGGGAGCAGTTCTTC

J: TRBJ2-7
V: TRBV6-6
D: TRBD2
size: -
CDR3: CASGRGGLTSYEQYF
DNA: TGTGCCAGCGGGCGCGGGGGGCTTACCTCCTACGAGCAGTACTTC

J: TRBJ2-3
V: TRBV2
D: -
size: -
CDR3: CASSESRPGAPPPQYF
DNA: TGTGCCAGCAGTGAAAGCCGTCCAGGGGCCCCTCCCCCGCAGTATTTT

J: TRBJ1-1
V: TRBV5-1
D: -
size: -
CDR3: CASSFSGEPGTEAFF
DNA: TGCGCCAGCAGCTTCTCGGGGGAGCCGGGGACTGAAGCTTTCTTT

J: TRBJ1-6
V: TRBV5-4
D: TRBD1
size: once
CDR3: CASSLGQGYNSPLHF
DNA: TGTGCCAGCAGCTTAGGACAGGGGTATAATTCACCCCTCCACTTT

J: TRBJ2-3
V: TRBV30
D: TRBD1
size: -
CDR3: CAWSGDRADTQYF
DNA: TGTGCCTGGAGTGGGGACAGGGCAGATACGCAGTATTTT

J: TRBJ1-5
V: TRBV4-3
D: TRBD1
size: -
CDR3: CASSQDLGQGSQPQHF
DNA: TGCGCCAGCAGCCAAGATTTAGGACAGGGGAGTCAGCCCCAGCATTTT

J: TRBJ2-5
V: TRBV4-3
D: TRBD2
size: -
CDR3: CASSQGPGGSKGTQYF
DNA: TGCGCCAGCAGCCAAGGACCGGGGGGTTCCAAGGGGACCCAGTACTTC

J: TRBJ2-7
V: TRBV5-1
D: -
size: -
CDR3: CASSLGPQDLSYEQYF
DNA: TGCGCCAGCAGCTTGGGACCACAGGATCTATCCTACGAGCAGTACTTC